The 27 T cell receptor beta chains given below trace back to one sample, sequenced in a study of shared clonotypes between healthy human individuals. Profiling relied on immunoSEQ multiplex PCR, and the TCRdb table lists in-frame clones only, not all of them. The data show around 2.3 million clones, with about 94% seen just once and around 0.13% held by the top ten. Source material: naive CD4+ T cells sorted from blood. The sample's subset: CD45RA+ positively selected. These receptors all stem from a man younger than 35 in good health.

The chain is built from TRBV6-6 and TRBJ1-5, with 7 bases matching TRBD1. Germline CDR1 MNHNY, CDR2 SVGAGI (reference sequence). Unmatched junction bases numbered 5, after V lost 6 bases and J lost 0 bases. The length of the CDR3 is 15 residues. The CDR3 spells CASRRDSYSNQPQHF. CDR3 sequence (DNA): TGTGCCAGCAGGAGGGACAGCTATAGCAATCAGCCCCAGCATTTT.

The CDR3 loop reads CAWSVGHPSAEQYF. The CDR3 DNA is TGTGCCTGGAGTGTAGGGCACCCTTCTGCCGAGCAGTACTTC. The chain joins TRBV30 to TRBJ2-7; no clear D gene. Germline-derived CDR1 and CDR2 are GTSNPN and SVGIG (reference sequence). Trimming removed 0 bases at V and 6 bases at J, with 15 bases between. The CDR3 is made up of 14 amino acids.

This chain links TRBV7-2 with TRBJ1-1; D might be TRBD1 (6 bases). CDR3 length: 15 residues. The germline V gene has CDR1 SGHTA and CDR2 FQGNSA. V lost 3 bases and J 1 base, leaving 12 bases between the germline ends. CDR3 region: CASSFSGTQNTEAFF. The CDR3 coding sequence is TGTGCCAGCAGCTTCTCCGGGACACAGAACACTGAAGCTTTCTTT.

The gene calls are TRBV6-1 and TRBJ2-4; 10 nucleotides match TRBD2. This CDR3 region has 13 residues. Germline lookup yields CDR1 MNHNS and CDR2 SASEGT. The ends lost 7 bases at V and 7 bases at J; junction bases unmatched: 4. The CDR3 sequence: CASTELAGNIQYF. CDR3 nucleotides: TGTGCCAGCACGGAACTAGCGGGGAACATTCAGTACTTC.

This clone was seen a few times. Other DNA sequences of this sample code for an identical CDR3. The rearrangement links TRBV19 to TRBJ2-5, with unresolved D. Trimming pared 2 bases from V and 4 bases from J, leaving 8 bases between. The CDR3 totals 13 residues. The germline V gene encodes CDR1 LNHDA and CDR2 SQIVND (reference sequence). CDR3: CASSITRGETQYF. The CDR3 DNA is TGTGCCAGTAGTATAACAAGAGGAGAGACCCAGTACTTC.

The rearrangement uses TRBV5-1 and TRBJ1-2; no clear D. The CDR3 is 13 residues long. Germline CDR1 is SGHRS and CDR2 is YFSETQ. V was trimmed by 4 bases and J by 5 bases, leaving 12 bases between them. CDR3 in amino acids: CASSLEVQYGYTF. The CDR3 DNA reads as TGCGCCAGCAGCCTGGAGGTACAGTATGGCTACACCTTC.

The V call is TRBV28, the J call TRBJ1-2; 7 bases fit TRBD1. The germline V gene has CDR1 MDHEN and CDR2 SYDVKM. Trimming at V came to 4 bases and at J to 2 bases, leaving 10 bases not matched to a gene. CDR3 length: 16 residues. This CDR3 reads CASSSPGQTMNYGYTF. As DNA, the CDR3 is TGTGCCAGCAGTTCACCGGGACAGACTATGAACTATGGCTACACCTTC.

The rearrangement uses TRBV5-4 and TRBJ2-7; perhaps TRBD1 as D (7 bases). The CDR3 loop spans 15 amino acids. CDR1 and CDR2 from the germline V gene are SGHNT and YYREEE (reference sequence). V lost 4 bases, J lost 5 bases, and 19 bases lay in between. Here the CDR3 DNA reads TGTGCCAGCAGCGGAGGGGACAGCCCGGGGGACGAGCAGTACTTC. Its protein is CASSGGDSPGDEQYF.

This chain uses TRBV2 with TRBJ2-4, with TRBD2 as a possible D gene (5 bases). The length of the CDR3 is 16 residues. Trimming shortened V by 3 bases and J by 2 bases, and 14 bases separated the two germline ends. Germline CDR1 and CDR2: SNHLY and FYNNEI. The CDR3 region is CASSERVQVSKNIQYF. CDR3 in DNA: TGTGCCAGCAGTGAGAGGGTCCAGGTTTCCAAAAACATTCAGTACTTC. Together with reference TRBV2 and TRBJ2-4, the CDR3 gives the full variable domain: EPEVTQTPSHQVTQMGQEVILRCVPISNHLYFYWYRQILGQKVEFLVSFYNNEISEKSEIFDDQFSVERPDGSNFTLKIRSTKLEDSAMYFCASSERVQVSKNIQYFGAGTRLSVL.

Comments on this clone: The same CDR3 also results from other DNA sequences found in this sample. The rearrangement links TRBV9 to TRBJ1-1; 7 nucleotides align to TRBD1. This CDR3 comprises 15 residues. V trimming: 4 bases; J trimming: 1 base; junction bases outside the gene matches: 7. The germline V gene has CDR1 SGDLS and CDR2 YYNGEE. The CDR3 loop reads CASSFRDSPNTEAFF. The CDR3 region has the DNA TGTGCCAGCAGCTTTAGGGACAGCCCGAACACTGAAGCTTTCTTT.

As regards this clone: The same CDR3 is also encoded by other DNA sequences in this sample. The chain joins TRBV5-1 to TRBJ2-3, with D perhaps matching TRBD2 (6 bases). The length of the CDR3 is 15 residues. Trimming cost V 1 base and J 1 base, with 10 bases left between them. CDR1 and CDR2 (germline): SGHRS, YFSETQ. This CDR3 reads CASSLQGGGTDTQYF. In nucleotides, the CDR3 is TGCGCCAGCAGCTTGCAGGGAGGCGGCACAGATACGCAGTATTTT.

The V and J genes are TRBV7-9 and TRBJ2-3, with 9 nucleotides matching TRBD2. Germline V gene sequence: CDR1 SEHNR, CDR2 FQNEAQ (reference sequence). This CDR3 has 14 amino acids. The junction had 4 bases not matched to a gene; V was cut back by 3 bases and J by 6 bases. CDR3 nucleotides: TGTGCCAGCAGCTTCCGGACTAGCGCGGATACGCAGTATTTT. Translating it yields CASSFRTSADTQYF.

The chain is built from TRBV11-1 and TRBJ2-6; 9 nucleotides align to TRBD1. The V segment lost 2 bases and the J segment 0 bases; nucleotides outside the gene matches: 8. This CDR3 has 19 residues. Per the germline V gene, CDR1 is SGHAT and CDR2 is FQDESV (reference sequence). This CDR3 is CASSLLGTGYFSGANVLTF. The CDR3 DNA reads TGTGCCAGCAGCTTACTCGGGACAGGGTACTTCTCTGGGGCCAACGTCCTGACTTTC.

Concerning this clone itself: At the DNA level, this CDR3 is encoded by other sequences in the same sample as well. The J gene is TRBJ2-7, the V gene TRBV10-3, with D maybe TRBD1 (5 bases). CDR3 size: 13 residues. The V end was cut by 3 bases, the J end by 3 bases, with 9 bases between. Germline V lookup: CDR1 ENHRY, CDR2 SYGVKD. This CDR3 reads CAISDGRDYEQYF. CDR3 coding DNA: TGTGCCATCAGTGACGGCAGGGACTACGAGCAGTACTTC.

Worth noting for this clone: The sample has other DNA sequences that encode this CDR3 too. The V gene is TRBV19, the J gene TRBJ1-5; 7 nucleotides align to TRBD1. Trimming took 4 bases from V and 3 from J; bases not matched to a gene: 3. The CDR3 has 14 amino acids. Germline assignment: CDR1 LNHDA and CDR2 SQIVND (reference sequence). CDR3 sequence (DNA): TGTGCCAGTAGTAGAGACAGGGACAATCAGCCCCAGCATTTT. Residues: CASSRDRDNQPQHF.

V gene TRBV5-1 combines with J gene TRBJ2-7; tentative D call: TRBD2 (6 bases). Trimming stripped 0 bases from V and 6 bases from J, with 13 bases between. Per germline, CDR1 SGHRS and CDR2 YFSETQ. The CDR3 spans 14 residues. The CDR3 reads CASSLGAFGSEQYF. Written as DNA, the CDR3 is TGCGCCAGCAGCTTGGGGGCCTTCGGGAGCGAGCAGTACTTC.

V is TRBV29-1 and J is TRBJ1-1; a weak D match, TRBD1 (5 bases). The CDR3 runs 13 residues. The V and J ends lost 7 bases and 0 bases respectively, with 12 bases between them. Looked up from germline, CDR1 is SQVTM and CDR2 is ANQGSEA. For the CDR3, the DNA is TGCAGCGGCCGGATGGGGGTGAACACTGAAGCTTTCTTT. This sequence encodes CSGRMGVNTEAFF.

This chain joins TRBV5-1 and TRBJ1-6, with D tentatively TRBD1 (6 bases). The V gene's germline CDR1 is SGHRS and CDR2 YFSETQ. The CDR3 runs to 15 residues. V gave up 3 bases and J gave up 9 bases, with 16 bases separating them. The CDR3 spells CASSSGQIKPSPLHF. The CDR3 DNA sequence: TGCGCCAGCAGCTCTGGACAGATCAAGCCTTCACCCCTCCACTTT.

The gene calls are TRBV6-1 and TRBJ2-7, with D uncertain. Germline values: CDR1 MNHNS, CDR2 SASEGT. V dropped 1 base and J dropped 0 bases, with 13 bases sitting between them. This CDR3 comprises 16 residues. CDR3 amino acids: CASSEGGRVYSYEQYF. The CDR3 nucleotides are TGTGCCAGCAGTGAAGGAGGACGGGTCTACTCCTACGAGCAGTACTTC.

As to this clone: At the DNA level, this CDR3 is encoded by other sequences in the same sample as well. CDR3 sequence: CASSFSGTDTQYF. The CDR3 nucleotides read TGTGCCAGCAGTTTCTCAGGGACAGATACGCAGTATTTT. The chain combines TRBV27 with TRBJ2-3, with D tentatively TRBD1 (5 bases). The CDR3 has 13 amino acids. The V end lost 3 bases, the J end lost 3 bases, and 7 bases lay between the germline ends. Germline V CDR1 and CDR2: MNHEY, SMNVEV (reference sequence).

The chain links TRBV30 to TRBJ2-5; maybe TRBD1 (5 bases). This CDR3 is built from 17 residues. Germline CDR1 and CDR2: GTSNPN and SVGIG (reference sequence). V lost 2 bases, J lost 3 bases, and 22 bases lay in between. CDR3 residues: CAWSILRTPGFEETQYF. The CDR3, as DNA: TGTGCCTGGAGTATATTGAGGACACCAGGGTTCGAAGAGACCCAGTACTTC. Complete variable domain (other parts from reference TRBV30 and TRBJ2-5): SQTIHQWPATLVQPVGSPLSLECTVEGTSNPNLYWYRQAAGRGLQLLFYSVGIGQISSEVPQNLSASRPQDRQFILSSKKLLLSDSGFYLCAWSILRTPGFEETQYFGPGTRLLVL.

The V call is TRBV30, the J call TRBJ2-7; TRBD1 matches at 7 bases. CDR1 and CDR2 from the germline V gene are GTSNPN and SVGIG (reference sequence). V gave up 0 bases and J gave up 6 bases; unmatched junction bases: 5. The CDR3 covers 13 residues. The CDR3 is CAWSVRGQTEQYF. CDR3 DNA: TGTGCCTGGAGTGTACGGGGACAGACCGAGCAGTACTTC.

The chain recombines TRBV7-9 with TRBJ2-3; perhaps TRBD2 as D (6 bases). V shed 0 bases and J shed 4 bases, with 8 bases lying between them. This CDR3 has 14 amino acids. Germline assignment: CDR1 SEHNR and CDR2 FQNEAQ (reference sequence). DNA for the CDR3: TGTGCCAGCAGCTTAGCGGAGGGCGCAGATACGCAGTATTTT. The encoded protein is CASSLAEGADTQYF.

The chain joins TRBV4-2 to TRBJ1-6, with 7 bases fitting TRBD1. The CDR3 sequence is 15 residues long. With V trimmed by 0 bases and J by 7 bases, 3 bases remained unmatched. The germline V gene has CDR1 LGHNA and CDR2 YNFKEQ. This CDR3 is CASSQDTGENSPLHF. The CDR3 region has the DNA TGTGCCAGCAGCCAAGACACAGGGGAGAATTCACCCCTCCACTTT.

V usage is TRBV5-1 and J usage is TRBJ2-3; D might be TRBD2 (5 bases). Germline CDR1 reads SGHRS; CDR2 reads YFSETQ. V lost 0 bases to trimming and J lost 2 bases, with 16 bases between them. The CDR3 length is 17 residues. The CDR3 DNA sequence: TGCGCCAGCAGCTTGGGACCCCTAGCCGGGGACACAGATACGCAGTATTTT. Translated, it gives CASSLGPLAGDTDTQYF. Filled out from reference TRBV5-1 and TRBJ2-3, the complete variable domain reads KAGVTQTPRYLIKTRGQQVTLSCSPISGHRSVSWYQQTPGQGLQFLFEYFSETQRNKGNFPGRFSGRQFSNSRSEMNVSTLELGDSALYLCASSLGPLAGDTDTQYFGPGTRLTVL.

This sequence joins TRBV30 and TRBJ2-7; a possible D gene is TRBD2 (5 bases). Germline V lookup: CDR1 GTSNPN, CDR2 SVGIG (reference sequence). This CDR3 is 11 amino acids long. V gave up 2 bases and J gave up 9 bases, with 11 bases separating them. The CDR3, as DNA: TGTGCCTGGAGTATGACTGCGGGGCAGTACTTC. It encodes CAWSMTAGQYF.

This chain links TRBV6-4 with TRBJ1-4; 8 bases are a match to TRBD1. Germline lookup yields CDR1 MRHNA and CDR2 SNTAGT. V lost 6 bases and J lost 12; bases outside the gene matches: 12. The CDR3 totals 14 residues. Here the CDR3 reads CASRVRQGTGELFF. CDR3 coding DNA: TGTGCCAGCAGAGTCAGACAGGGGACTGGTGAACTGTTTTTT.